This T cell receptor (beta chain) was sequenced for a study of CD8+ T cells in alopecia areata. Comment on this clone: The antigen is unknown.

The treatment: oral pan-JAK inhibitor, 5-10 mg twice daily. It was cDNA, reverse transcribed from extracted RNA, that served as the sequencing template. TCRdb keeps only in-frame clones here, not all; method: immunoSEQ multiplex PCR. The top ten clones hold approximately 0.97% of a sample with 150,000 to 200,000 clones, 60% of them seen once. Study-level results: Clonality in the scalp and expanded CD8+ clones ranked among the top 100 were significantly decreased by tofacitinib. The study found higher clonality in lesional than normal scalp, especially in alopecia totalis/universalis. A single nonresponder leaves the baseline CD8+ expansion link to response uncertain.

The CDR3 length is 12 residues. With 8 bases clipped from V and 5 bases from J, the junction kept 3 bases outside the gene matches. Per the germline V gene, CDR1 is SGHTA and CDR2 is FQGNSA. This clonotype was obtained from a human donor with alopecia areata. The chain is built from TRBV7-2 and TRBJ1-5, with TRBD1 matching over 7 bases. Sequencing used CD4+ T cells sorted from blood, obtained at week 24, from a patient treated with tofacitinib. The DNA for the CDR3 is TGTGCCAGCCAGGGGGGGGATCAGCCCCAGCATTTT. It yields the protein CASQGGDQPQHF.